This passage covers 32 T cell receptor beta chains from one sample sequenced in a study of cytomegalovirus exposure and HLA in healthy donors. Primers for the PCR totalled 60 Vbeta and 13 Jbeta. Sequencing was performed with immunoSEQ multiplex PCR; in TCRdb, only in-frame clones are kept and a portion is missing. This table holds some 130,000 clones, approximately 80% found once. Material: PBMCs. These receptors were taken from a woman in her sixties or seventies in good health and CMV-seronegative.

This chain links TRBV27 with TRBJ2-7; 8 nucleotides align to TRBD2. CDR3 size: 13 residues. Germline loops: CDR1 MNHEY, CDR2 SMNVEV (reference sequence). V was clipped by 6 bases and J by 6 bases; unmatched bases: 7. This chain's CDR3 is CASRDTSGLEQYF. The CDR3 bases are TGTGCCAGCAGAGACACTAGCGGACTCGAGCAGTACTTC.

The chain uses TRBV18 and TRBJ2-7, with D maybe TRBD1 (6 bases). Looked up from germline, CDR1 is KGHSH and CDR2 is LQKENI. The CDR3 totals 15 residues. V was clipped by 2 bases and J by 2 bases, with 13 bases between them. The CDR3 is CASSPYGKGAYEQYF. The DNA for the CDR3 is TGTGCCAGCTCACCATATGGGAAGGGGGCCTACGAGCAGTACTTC.

The V call is TRBV28, the J call TRBJ1-2; 7 bases match TRBD1. Trimming cost V 5 bases and J 2 bases; bases outside gene matches: 8. Germline values: CDR1 MDHEN, CDR2 SYDVKM. The CDR3 loop spans 15 amino acids. Here the CDR3 reads CASSRPQTGNYGYTF. The CDR3, as DNA: TGTGCCAGCAGTAGACCCCAGACAGGGAACTATGGCTACACCTTC.

The J gene is TRBJ2-7, the V gene TRBV4-1; D ambiguous. CDR1 is MGHRA and CDR2 is YSYEKL in the germline V gene. The CDR3 has 14 residues. The ends were cut back, 0 bases at V and 3 bases at J, with 9 bases in the middle. This CDR3 reads CASSQDRLNYEQYF. In DNA, the CDR3 is TGCGCCAGCAGCCAAGATCGTCTAAACTACGAGCAGTACTTC.

This clone was counted only a few times. The chain has TRBV7-9 and TRBJ2-1, with 10 bases fitting TRBD1. Unmatched junction bases numbered 8, after V lost 1 base and J lost 5 bases. Germline CDR1 reads SEHNR; CDR2 reads FQNEAQ (reference sequence). The CDR3 is 17 amino acids. The CDR3 DNA reads TGTGCCAGCAGCTTAGGCCTCGACAGGGGGCGTCACAATGAGCAGTTCTTC. Residues: CASSLGLDRGRHNEQFF.

The CDR3 region has the DNA TGTGCCAGCAGCACCGGGACAGGGAGTTACGAGCAGTACTTC. Protein sequence: CASSTGTGSYEQYF. The chain joins TRBV4-2 to TRBJ2-7; 9 positions agree with TRBD1. V shed 5 bases, J shed 4 bases, and the junction held 6 bases outside the gene matches. This CDR3 is 14 amino acids long. CDR1 is LGHNA, CDR2 YNFKEQ, per germline.

The chain has TRBV5-5 and TRBJ2-1; 9 bases are shared with TRBD2. V was pared by 3 bases and J by 8 bases, with 12 bases of the junction left unmatched. Germline values: CDR1 SGHKS, CDR2 YYEKEE (reference sequence). This CDR3 has 16 residues. CDR3 sequence (DNA): TGTGCCAGCAGCTACACCGGGACTAGCTCTCGCGATGAGCAGTTCTTC. Protein sequence: CASSYTGTSSRDEQFF.

This rearrangement joins TRBV5-1 to TRBJ1-3, with D tentatively TRBD1 (5 bases). Germline CDR1 is SGHRS and CDR2 is YFSETQ. This CDR3 is built from 15 residues. V lost 2 bases and J lost 0, with 9 bases in between. The CDR3 here is CASSLGANSGNTIYF. CDR3 sequence (DNA): TGCGCCAGCAGCTTAGGGGCCAACTCTGGAAACACCATATATTTT.

The CDR3 spells CASSGNRPAGGSSYNEQFF. The DNA of the CDR3 is TGCGCCAGCAGTGGGAACCGACCAGCAGGGGGGAGCTCCTACAATGAGCAGTTCTTC. The chain joins TRBV10-1 to TRBJ2-1; D possibly corresponds to TRBD1 (7 bases). Trimming left V 4 bases short and J 0 bases short, with 22 bases between. Germline CDR1 and CDR2: WNHNN and SYGVQD (reference sequence). The CDR3 contains 19 residues.

The chain recombines TRBV11-2 with TRBJ2-7; 11 bases are shared with TRBD2. Germline V gene lookup returns CDR1 SGHAT and CDR2 FQNNGV. The CDR3 contains 15 residues. Germline trimming cut 5 bases from V and 3 bases from J; bases unmatched to any gene: 6. The CDR3 region is CASSRGLADLYEQYF. The CDR3 nucleotides read TGTGCCAGCAGCCGGGGACTAGCGGACCTCTACGAGCAGTACTTC.

The chain is built from TRBV4-2 and TRBJ2-3, with 9 bases that match TRBD1. The CDR3 runs 18 residues. Germline lookup yields CDR1 LGHNA and CDR2 YNFKEQ. With V trimmed by 0 bases and J by 5 bases, 12 bases remained unmatched. The DNA of the CDR3 is TGTGCCAGCAGCCAAGATTTGACAGGGGGGCCCGTCGAAGATACGCAGTATTTT. Its translation: CASSQDLTGGPVEDTQYF.

The chain links TRBV5-4 to TRBJ1-1, with 7 bases fitting TRBD1. Germline V CDR1 and CDR2: SGHNT, YYREEE (reference sequence). The CDR3 is 15 amino acids. Unmatched junction bases numbered 7, after V lost 4 bases and J lost 1 base. The CDR3 protein is CASSQKTGQNTEAFF. As DNA, the CDR3 is TGTGCCAGCAGCCAAAAGACAGGGCAGAACACTGAAGCTTTCTTT. Based on the CDR3 plus reference TRBV5-4 and TRBJ1-1, the full variable domain is ETGVTQSPTHLIKTRGQQVTLRCSSQSGHNTVSWYQQALGQGPQFIFQYYREEENGRGNFPPRFSGLQFPNYSSELNVNALELDDSALYLCASSQKTGQNTEAFFGQGTRLTVV.

This clone was recorded only once. The chain recombines TRBV2 with TRBJ2-7; 7 bases map to TRBD1. CDR3 length: 13 residues. Germline V gives CDR1 SNHLY, CDR2 FYNNEI. The ends lost 4 bases at V and 5 bases at J; junction bases unmatched: 5. CDR3 nucleotide sequence: TGTGCCAGCAGTGTAGGACAGGTCAACGAGCAGTACTTC. Translated: CASSVGQVNEQYF.

This clone was detected a few times. This chain uses TRBV23-1 with TRBJ2-7; 7 bases align to TRBD1. Being an ORF, TRBV23-1 has a function that is uncertain. The CDR3 is made up of 12 amino acids. V shed 2 bases and J 6 bases; nucleotides not matched to a gene: 1. CDR3: CASSQQGVEQYF. CDR3 in DNA: TGCGCCAGCAGTCAACAGGGGGTCGAGCAGTACTTC.

The genes are TRBV6-5 and TRBJ2-7, with 7 bases fitting TRBD2. Trimming at V came to 4 bases and at J to 0 bases, leaving 6 bases not matched to a gene. Germline CDR1 and CDR2: MNHEY and SVGAGI. The CDR3 loop spans 15 amino acids. DNA of the CDR3: TGTGCCAGCAGTTCACCGGGACTAACCTCCTACGAGCAGTACTTC. Translation: CASSSPGLTSYEQYF.

V usage is TRBV5-1 and J usage is TRBJ2-7; 9 positions match TRBD1. This CDR3 has 17 amino acids. J was trimmed by 6 bases and V by 4 bases; bases with no gene match: 17. Germline V gives CDR1 SGHRS, CDR2 YFSETQ. CDR3 in amino acids: CASSPLGPLQGAGEQYF. CDR3 nucleotides: TGCGCCAGCAGCCCATTAGGACCGCTACAGGGGGCCGGCGAGCAGTACTTC.

The V call is TRBV19, the J call TRBJ1-5, with TRBD1 as a possible D gene (5 bases). The V end was cut by 5 bases, the J end by 0 bases, with 14 bases between. This CDR3 is built from 16 residues. Germline-derived CDR1 and CDR2 are LNHDA and SQIVND (reference sequence). CDR3 nucleotides: TGTGCCAGTAGTCGCCCCCAGGGATATAGCAATCAGCCCCAGCATTTT. Translating it yields CASSRPQGYSNQPQHF.

The chain links TRBV28 to TRBJ2-7; TRBD2 aligns across 9 bases. V trimming: 2 bases; J trimming: 0 bases; junction bases outside the gene matches: 2. The CDR3 runs to 15 residues. Germline CDR1 and CDR2: MDHEN and SYDVKM. CDR3 DNA sequence: TGTGCCAGCAGTTTACTAGCGGGACCCTCCTACGAGCAGTACTTC. Translated, it gives CASSLLAGPSYEQYF.

The V and J genes are TRBV4-1 and TRBJ2-7; D possibly corresponds to TRBD1 (5 bases). V lost 1 base and J lost 2, with 9 bases in between. Germline V CDR1 and CDR2: MGHRA, YSYEKL. The CDR3 length is 14 residues. The CDR3 protein is CASSQVDSTYEQYF. The CDR3 nucleotides read TGCGCCAGCAGCCAAGTTGACAGTACCTACGAGCAGTACTTC.

This chain uses TRBV9 with TRBJ1-1; TRBD1 matches 7 bases. The CDR3 sequence is 14 residues long. Germline CDR1 and CDR2: SGDLS and YYNGEE. J was trimmed by 9 bases and V by 3 bases; bases with no gene match: 11. The DNA for the CDR3 is TGTGCCAGCAGCGGAGAGGTACGGGGACAGAAAGCTTTCTTT. It yields the protein CASSGEVRGQKAFF.

This chain uses TRBV19 with TRBJ1-2; TRBD1 is a possible D gene (6 bases). Germline V gene lookup returns CDR1 LNHDA and CDR2 SQIVND (reference sequence). This CDR3 is 15 amino acids long. V was clipped by 5 bases and J by 7 bases, with 20 bases between them. CDR3 amino acids: CASSVSDRILAGYTF. The CDR3 DNA reads as TGTGCCAGTAGTGTCAGTGACAGGATATTGGCTGGCTACACCTTC.

This clone has more than one count but fewer than ten. The CDR3 DNA follows: TGCGCCAGCAGCCAAGGGGGACTAGCGGGGAGGGATGAGCAGTTCTTC. It codes for CASSQGGLAGRDEQFF. The J gene is TRBJ2-1, the V gene TRBV4-1, with TRBD2 identical over 13 bases. The germline CDR1 and CDR2 sequences are MGHRA and YSYEKL. V gave up 1 base and J gave up 8 bases; unmatched junction bases: 5. This CDR3 region has 16 residues.

V and J are TRBV6-6 and TRBJ2-3; 11 bases line up with TRBD2. The V segment lost 6 bases and the J segment 6 bases; nucleotides outside the gene matches: 8. This CDR3 contains 15 residues. Per germline, CDR1 MNHNY and CDR2 SVGAGI (reference sequence). Written as DNA, the CDR3 is TGTGCCAGCAGAATAGCGGGAGGGGGGTCGGATACGCAGTATTTT. Amino acid sequence: CASRIAGGGSDTQYF.

The chain joins TRBV28 to TRBJ1-2; D is unclear. Germline V gene lookup returns CDR1 MDHEN and CDR2 SYDVKM. The CDR3 contains 12 residues. V was trimmed by 1 base and J by 8 bases, leaving 8 bases between them. CDR3 region: CASSLLMQGYTF. CDR3 coding DNA: TGTGCCAGCAGTTTATTGATGCAGGGCTACACCTTC.

Only one count was recorded for this clone. The gene calls are TRBV27 and TRBJ1-5; weak D call: TRBD1 (5 bases). The CDR3 has 13 residues. Per the germline V gene, CDR1 is MNHEY and CDR2 is SMNVEV (reference sequence). Trimming stripped 4 bases from V and 4 bases from J, with 8 bases between. The CDR3 sequence: CASSSGVNQPQHF. The DNA for the CDR3 is TGTGCCAGCAGTTCGGGGGTTAATCAGCCCCAGCATTTT.

This sequence joins TRBV9 and TRBJ2-3; 7 nucleotides match TRBD2. The CDR3 extends over 15 amino acids. The V and J ends lost 0 bases and 2 bases, in that order; junction bases with no gene match: 3. The germline gives CDR1 SGDLS, CDR2 YYNGEE. The CDR3 spells CASSVGGGDTDTQYF. CDR3 coding DNA: TGTGCCAGCAGCGTAGGCGGGGGAGACACAGATACGCAGTATTTT.

The rearrangement joins TRBV15 to TRBJ1-6; weak D call: TRBD1 (5 bases). V was clipped by 5 bases and J by 8 bases, with 10 bases between them. CDR1 is LNHNV and CDR2 is YYDKDF in the germline V gene (reference sequence). The CDR3 is made up of 13 amino acids. In DNA, the CDR3 is TGTGCCACCAGCCGCGACAGAGATTCACCCCTCCACTTT. Protein product: CATSRDRDSPLHF.

This clone was observed a handful of times. The chain recombines TRBV7-9 with TRBJ2-7; D might be TRBD2 (6 bases). This CDR3 is 13 amino acids long. Trimming pared 4 bases from V and 1 base from J, leaving 8 bases between. Germline CDR1 SEHNR, CDR2 FQNEAQ (reference sequence). The CDR3 protein is CASSSTRSYEQYF. CDR3 nucleotides: TGTGCCAGCAGCTCGACTAGGTCCTACGAGCAGTACTTC.

The gene calls are TRBV25-1 and TRBJ2-5; D might be TRBD1 (6 bases). The V and J ends lost 6 bases and 5 bases respectively, with 19 bases between them. Looked up from germline, CDR1 is MGHDK and CDR2 is SYGVNS. CDR3 length: 15 amino acids. For the CDR3, the DNA is TGTGCCAGCAGCGAAATGGACAGTAAGGGGGAGACCCAGTACTTC. It is translated as CASSEMDSKGETQYF.

This clone was counted only a few times. The genes are TRBV19 and TRBJ2-1; 9 nucleotides agree with TRBD1. Germline-derived CDR1 and CDR2 are LNHDA and SQIVND (reference sequence). The CDR3 is 14 residues long. J gave up 5 bases and V 3 bases, and 2 bases lay outside the gene matches. Written as DNA, the CDR3 is TGTGCCAGTAGTATGTGGGACAGGGACAATGAGCAGTTCTTC. The encoded protein is CASSMWDRDNEQFF.

The V call is TRBV30, the J call TRBJ1-1, with a weak D call TRBD1 (6 bases). CDR3 size: 13 residues. V gave up 1 base and J gave up 6 bases, with 12 bases separating them. Germline-derived CDR1 and CDR2 are GTSNPN and SVGIG (reference sequence). CDR3 protein: CAWSAGTSAEAFF. The CDR3 coding sequence is TGTGCCTGGAGTGCCGGGACAAGCGCTGAAGCTTTCTTT.

This chain uses TRBV5-1 with TRBJ2-2; possibly TRBD2 for D (5 bases). The V gene's germline CDR1 is SGHRS and CDR2 YFSETQ. V was clipped by 2 bases and J by 5 bases, with 10 bases between them. The length of the CDR3 is 14 residues. CDR3 region: CASSFEGWTGELFF. CDR3 in DNA: TGCGCCAGCAGCTTTGAGGGTTGGACCGGGGAGCTGTTTTTT.